The 30 T cell receptor beta chains listed next were all sequenced from one sample in a study of read filtering for tumor transcriptome and immune sequencing. The library was built from approximately 400 ng RNA with molecular barcoded adaptors for alpha/delta and beta/gamma chains. TCRdb called the reads again in MiXCR, with one record for every CDR3 protein. The sample shows about 40,000 distinct CDR3 sequences, about 12% of them seen only once. Sequenced sample: a population of CD138-negative cells sorted from bone marrow. These receptor sequences come from a donor at least 40 years old with multiple myeloma.

This clonotype has ten or more counts. The chain joins TRBV7-6 to TRBJ2-3, with a possible D match to TRBD1 (6 bases). The CDR3 sequence is 14 residues long. V was pared by 4 bases and J by 4 bases, with 12 bases between. Looked up from germline, CDR1 is SGHVS and CDR2 is FNYEAQ. CDR3 coding DNA: TGTGCCAGCAGCTCCCTAACAGGGTCAGATACGCAGTATTTT. Protein: CASSSLTGSDTQYF.

This clonotype showed up many times. This chain links TRBV2 with TRBJ2-3; D is perhaps TRBD2 (6 bases). V dropped 6 bases and J dropped 1 base, with 14 bases sitting between them. This CDR3 has 15 amino acids. Germline-derived CDR1 and CDR2 are SNHLY and FYNNEI. CDR3 DNA sequence: TGTGCCAGCAGACTGGAGGGAGGTGGCACAGATACGCAGTATTTT. Its protein product is CASRLEGGGTDTQYF.

This clonotype has more than one count but fewer than ten. Being one base from a much bigger clone, this may be a read error. The chain joins TRBV11-2 to TRBJ2-1; D is unresolved. Germline V gene lookup returns CDR1 SGHAT and CDR2 FQNNGV. V was shortened by 5 bases and J by 5 bases, with 10 bases between the two germline ends. CDR3 length: 13 amino acids. CDR3 coding DNA: TGTGCCAGCAGCCCTATTTGGGACAATGAGCAGTTCTTC. It yields the protein CASSPIWDNEQFF.

The chain employs TRBV6-2 or TRBV6-3 and TRBJ2-3, with TRBD2 matching 7 bases. V was pared by 6 bases and J by 3 bases, with 0 bases of the junction left unmatched. Germline CDR1 and CDR2: MNHEY and SVGEGT. The CDR3 is made up of 12 amino acids. CDR3 sequence: CASRRGTDTQYF. The CDR3 DNA is TGTGCCAGCAGGCGGGGGACAGATACGCAGTATTTT.

This clonotype has a count of ten or more. The J gene is TRBJ1-5, the V gene TRBV12-5; TRBD1 aligns across 7 bases. Germline values: CDR1 LGHNT, CDR2 FRNRAP. This CDR3 is 14 amino acids long. The V and J ends lost 9 bases and 5 bases, in that order; junction bases with no gene match: 10. This chain's CDR3 is CARGNQGDDQPQHF. Here the CDR3 DNA reads TGTGCTAGAGGGAATCAGGGGGACGATCAGCCCCAGCATTTT.

In its sample, this clonotype was seen many times. The rearrangement joins TRBV10-3 to TRBJ2-3; D is perhaps TRBD1 or TRBD2 (6 bases each). The CDR3 runs 16 residues. The germline V and J ends were trimmed by 0 bases and 5 bases, with 15 bases remaining between them. Germline V gene sequence: CDR1 ENHRY, CDR2 SYGVKD. CDR3 DNA: TGTGCCATCAGTGAGTCAGATGGGGGGCCCGGAGATACGCAGTATTTT. It is translated as CAISESDGGPGDTQYF.

This clonotype was found many times. The rearrangement uses TRBV5-6 and TRBJ2-3; no firm D call. The CDR3 runs to 15 residues. Germline V gene data show CDR1 as SGHDT and CDR2 as YYEEEE. Deletions cut 0 bases from V and 0 bases from J, with 8 bases between. CDR3 residues: CASSLDMASTDTQYF. CDR3 in DNA: TGTGCCAGCAGCTTGGACATGGCTAGCACAGATACGCAGTATTTT.

This clonotype was recorded at least ten times. V is TRBV5-4 and J is TRBJ2-1; 8 nucleotides match TRBD2. The CDR3 is 15 residues long. V was pared by 1 base and J by 7 bases, with 7 bases of the junction left unmatched. Germline V gives CDR1 SGHNT, CDR2 YYREEE (reference sequence). For the CDR3, the DNA is TGTGCCAGCAGCTTGTATACTAGCGGACAGAATGAGCAGTTCTTC. Encoded protein: CASSLYTSGQNEQFF.

The CDR3 sequence: CASSSGTGLIVGNQPQHF. In DNA form, the CDR3 reads TGTGCCAGTAGTTCCGGGACAGGATTAATAGTAGGCAATCAGCCCCAGCATTTT. The genes are TRBV19 and TRBJ1-5, with 8 bases aligning to TRBD1. The germline V gene encodes CDR1 LNHDA and CDR2 SQIVND (reference sequence). Germline trimming cut 5 bases from V and 2 bases from J; bases unmatched to any gene: 14. This CDR3 has 18 residues.

This clonotype was observed many times. The chain carries TRBV15 and TRBJ2-7, with 7 nucleotides matching TRBD1. V was clipped by 5 bases and J by 4 bases; unmatched bases: 11. The germline V gene encodes CDR1 LNHNV and CDR2 YYDKDF (reference sequence). The length of the CDR3 is 15 residues. Here the CDR3 reads CATSGPGTEPYEQYF. For the CDR3, the DNA is TGTGCCACCAGCGGTCCCGGGACAGAACCATACGAGCAGTACTTC. The full variable domain, in which reference TRBV15 and TRBJ2-7 provide the parts outside the CDR3, is DAMVIQNPRYQVTQFGKPVTLSCSQTLNHNVMYWYQQKSSQAPKLLFHYYDKDFNNEADTPDNFQSRRPNTSFCFLDIRSPGLGDTAMYLCATSGPGTEPYEQYFGPGTRLTVT.

This clonotype appeared many times. The CDR3 is CASSPGTAYEQYF. In DNA, the CDR3 is TGTGCCAGCTCACCAGGAACAGCCTACGAGCAGTACTTC. The chain links TRBV18 to TRBJ2-7, with D hard to call. Germline assignment: CDR1 KGHSH and CDR2 LQKENI. The CDR3 loop spans 13 amino acids. With 2 bases removed from V and 2 bases from J, the gap between germline ends came to 7 bases.

Turning to this clonotype: The junction and the germline gene differ at one end; a read error may be behind it. This chain links TRBV4-1 with TRBJ2-5; unclear D gene. CDR1 is MGHRA, CDR2 YSYEKL, per germline. The CDR3 sequence is 15 residues long. The DNA for the CDR3 is TGCGCCAGCGGCCAAGTAGGTTCAACCCAAGAGACCCAGTACTTC. Its translation: CASGQVGSTQETQYF.

This clonotype was observed at least ten times. In DNA, the CDR3 is TGTGCCACCAGCAAATCAGTGAACACTGAAGCTTTCTTT. Protein product: CATSKSVNTEAFF. J is TRBJ1-1 and V is TRBV15, with no clear D. The CDR3 extends over 13 amino acids. CDR1 and CDR2 from the germline V gene are LNHNV and YYDKDF (reference sequence). The V and J ends lost 4 bases and 0 bases respectively, with 6 bases between them.

Ten or more counts support this clonotype. This sequence joins TRBV29-1 and TRBJ2-3; D might be TRBD1 (6 bases). The CDR3 runs to 14 residues. Trimming removed 5 bases from V and 0 bases from J, with 12 bases in between. CDR1 and CDR2 (germline): SQVTM, ANQGSEA. CDR3 sequence: CSVRGRGSTDTQYF. The CDR3, as DNA: TGCAGCGTTAGGGGCAGGGGCAGCACAGATACGCAGTATTTT.

This clonotype has at least ten counts. The chain joins TRBV6-1 to TRBJ1-5; D is unclear. The V gene's germline CDR1 is MNHNS and CDR2 SASEGT. The CDR3 has 13 residues. With 1 base removed from V and 10 bases from J, the gap between germline ends came to 11 bases. In DNA, the CDR3 is TGTGCCAGCAGTGAAGGGATACTCTCACCCCAGCATTTT. This sequence encodes CASSEGILSPQHF.

The chain carries TRBV2 and TRBJ2-2; D uncertain. The germline CDR1 and CDR2 sequences are SNHLY and FYNNEI. Trimming stripped 8 bases from V and 1 base from J, with 11 bases between. The CDR3 runs to 14 residues. The CDR3 DNA reads as TGTGCCAGCGGGCGGACGGTGAACACCGGGGAGCTGTTTTTT. Translated: CASGRTVNTGELFF.

This clonotype was observed at least ten times. This chain links TRBV7-2 with TRBJ2-2, with D possibly TRBD1 on 6 matching bases. From germline, CDR1 is SGHTA and CDR2 FQGNSA. There are 13 residues in the CDR3. V gave up 5 bases and J gave up 8 bases, with 12 bases separating them. This CDR3 reads CASSPHRAGELFF. CDR3 nucleotides: TGTGCCAGCAGCCCGCACAGGGCAGGGGAGCTGTTTTTT.

This clonotype appeared many times. The chain recombines TRBV7-9 with TRBJ2-2; 8 bases align to TRBD2. V shed 5 bases and J 4 bases; nucleotides not matched to a gene: 6. The CDR3 has 15 residues. Germline CDR1 SEHNR, CDR2 FQNEAQ (reference sequence). The CDR3 protein is CASSPTSGGTGELFF. CDR3 sequence (DNA): TGTGCCAGCAGCCCTACTAGCGGAGGCACCGGGGAGCTGTTTTTT.

The sample holds many counts of this clonotype. The J gene is TRBJ2-3, the V gene TRBV3-1, with 8 bases matching TRBD2. V was clipped by 4 bases and J by 1 base; unmatched bases: 7. The germline V gene has CDR1 LGHDT and CDR2 YNNKEL (reference sequence). CDR3 length: 16 amino acids. This chain's CDR3 is CASSPPGTRGTDTQYF. In nucleotides, the CDR3 is TGTGCCAGCAGCCCCCCTGGGACTAGGGGCACAGATACGCAGTATTTT.

This clonotype was detected many times. This could be a read error, since a much larger clone is one nucleotide away. This chain links TRBV5-1 with TRBJ2-1, with TRBD1 matching 7 bases. The V gene's germline CDR1 is SGHRS and CDR2 YFSETQ. The CDR3 length is 15 residues. CDR3 bases: TGCGCCAGCAGCGGGGGACAGCTTCACTACAATGGGCAGTTCTTC. This sequence encodes CASSGGQLHYNGQFF.

To note about this clonotype: This likely came from a read error, as a far larger clone is one base away. The J gene is TRBJ2-1, the V gene TRBV5-8, with D possibly being TRBD1 (7 bases). Deletions cut 1 base from V and 9 bases from J, with 23 bases between. Per the germline V gene, CDR1 is SGHTS and CDR2 is YDEGEE. The CDR3 is 17 residues long. DNA of the CDR3: TGTGCCAGCAGCTTGACGGGTCAGGGGGGTTTTTTCTGTGAGCAGTTCTTC. Amino acid sequence: CASSLTGQGGFFCEQFF.

This clonotype was recorded many times. CDR3 DNA: TGCGCCAGCAGCCTACAGGGGCCCCAGGGCACCGGGGAGCTGTTTTTT. It encodes CASSLQGPQGTGELFF. The chain combines TRBV5-1 with TRBJ2-2; 7 bases are shared with TRBD1. Trimming at V came to 4 bases and at J to 4 bases, leaving 10 bases not matched to a gene. The CDR3 runs to 16 residues. CDR1 is SGHRS and CDR2 is YFSETQ in the germline V gene.

This clonotype showed up just once. The chain employs TRBV5-1 and TRBJ2-7; 8 positions match TRBD1. V lost 3 bases and J lost 3; bases outside the gene matches: 5. This CDR3 region has 14 residues. CDR1 and CDR2 (germline): SGHRS, YFSETQ. The CDR3 protein is CASSWTGLGYEQYF. The CDR3 nucleotides are TGCGCCAGCAGCTGGACAGGGCTCGGCTACGAGCAGTACTTC.

This clonotype was detected ten times or more. The chain employs TRBV6-5 and TRBJ2-3; the D is unclear. This CDR3 has 14 residues. Germline assignment: CDR1 MNHEY and CDR2 SVGAGI. Trimming took 0 bases from V and 5 from J, leaving 9 bases between them. The CDR3 DNA sequence: TGTGCCAGCAGTTACTCGAAACCTGAAGATACGCAGTATTTT. It yields the protein CASSYSKPEDTQYF.

There are many counts of this clonotype. The rearrangement links TRBV6-2 or TRBV6-3 to TRBJ1-1, with TRBD1 as a possible D gene (6 bases). V was pared by 7 bases and J by 1 base, with 16 bases between. CDR3 length: 15 residues. The germline V gene has CDR1 MNHEY and CDR2 SVGEGT. CDR3 coding DNA: TGTGCCAGCAACTTGAGGACAGTTACGAACACTGAAGCTTTCTTT. This encodes CASNLRTVTNTEAFF.

In its sample, this clonotype was seen many times. The chain recombines TRBV29-1 with TRBJ2-1, with D uncertain. The CDR3 contains 11 residues. Germline V gene data show CDR1 as SQVTM and CDR2 as ANQGSEA. V was cut by 1 base and J by 15 bases, with 13 bases left in between. CDR3 loop: CSVEVGSQTFF. DNA for the CDR3: TGCAGCGTTGAAGTCGGCAGCCAAACGTTCTTC.

Notes on this clonotype: A much bigger clone sits one base away, suggesting this may be a read error. The chain carries TRBV28 and TRBJ2-1; 10 bases line up with TRBD2. The CDR3 has 16 residues. Looked up from germline, CDR1 is MDHEN and CDR2 is SYDVKM. J lost 5 bases, V lost 5 bases, and 9 bases had no gene match. The CDR3 bases are TGTGCCAGCAGTCCCCCCTTAGCGGGGGGCCACAATGAGCAGTTCTTC. It specifies CASSPPLAGGHNEQFF.

This clonotype was seen repeatedly, ten times or more. The germline gene is not matched at one end of the junction; a read error may be the cause. The genes are TRBV29-1 and TRBJ2-5; possible D gene TRBD1, 5 bases. The CDR3 spans 14 residues. Germline CDR1 and CDR2: SQVTM and ANQGSEA. CDR3 DNA sequence: TGCAGCGTTGAAGATCAGGGCCCCCAAGGGACCCAGTACTTC. Its translation: CSVEDQGPQGTQYF.

This clonotype was observed at least ten times. The CDR3 loop is CASPTSQAQRAFF. CDR3 DNA: TGTGCCAGCCCAACGTCGCAGGCTCAGCGAGCTTTCTTT. This chain connects TRBV7-9 to TRBJ1-1; D gene uncertain. Trimming shortened V by 8 bases and J by 10 bases, and 20 bases separated the two germline ends. CDR1 is SEHNR and CDR2 is FQNEAQ in the germline V gene (reference sequence). The CDR3 covers 13 residues.

In its sample, this clonotype was seen a few times. This may stem from a read error, because a much larger clone lies one nucleotide away. The chain carries TRBV5-4 and TRBJ2-1; D remains unclear. The CDR3 covers 16 residues. Germline lookup yields CDR1 SGHNT and CDR2 YYREEE (reference sequence). CDR3 DNA: TGTGCCAGCGCTACTCTCGAACAGTCTACCTACAGTGAGCAGTTCTTC. Residues: CASATLEQSTYSEQFF. Supplemented by reference TRBV5-4 and TRBJ2-1, the full variable domain reads ETGVTQSPTHLIKTRGQQVTLRCSSQSGHNTVSWYQQALGQGPQFIFQYYREEENGRGNFPPRFSGLQFPNYSSELNVNALELDDSALYLCASATLEQSTYSEQFFGPGTRLTVL.